This T cell receptor (beta chain) derives from a study of regulatory T cells in long-lasting Graves disease. V lost 3 bases to trimming and J lost 12 bases; unmatched junction nucleotides: 13. Germline CDR1 and CDR2: SGHRS and YFSETQ. The CDR3 loop spans 14 amino acids. Time point of the sample: newly diagnosed GD, antithyroid drugs for less than 3 months. PBMC-derived RNA was used for the TCR library. In its sample, this clonotype was seen many times. Arm-PCR with iRepertoire HTBI primers amplified the CDR3 regions for these TCR beta libraries. TCRdb redid the calling of the multiplex PCR reads with MiXCR, one entry per CDR3 protein. The table records hundreds of thousands of distinct CDR3 sequences, approximately 12% of them present only once. The sample was also reused in another study, on T cells in Graves' hyperthyroidism and ophthalmopathy. That report notes: The HTBI primer set drove a first-round RT-PCR of the TCR CDR3.

J is TRBJ2-7 and V is TRBV5-1; the match to TRBD1 covers 9 bases. This specimen was peripheral blood mononuclear cells (PBMCs), taken at new diagnosis, from a patient treated with antithyroid drugs. This TCR was recovered from a man aged 25-45 years with Graves disease. The CDR3 protein is CASSSPGTGKERYF. The CDR3 DNA sequence: TGCGCCAGCAGCTCCCCCGGGACAGGGAAGGAAAGGTACTTC.